This T cell receptor (beta chain) was sequenced for a study of cytomegalovirus exposure and HLA in healthy donors. Regarding the study as a whole: The listing of roughly 160 TCR beta chains classed them as cytomegalovirus-associated. The authors later linked a missense DCLRE1C variant to TCR beta V- and J-gene trimming. At a 0.05 false discovery rate, a later analysis found 16,951 TCR beta sequences to be associated with HLA alleles. TCR sequences were mostly rare, though some public TCRs occurred in many donors.

This PCR relied on a set of 60 Vbeta primers and 13 Jbeta primers. Assay used: immunoSEQ multiplex PCR; TCRdb lists only in-frame clones, some missing. The sample yields 80,000 to 95,000 clones, 60% to 80% seen once. The CDR3 is made up of 16 amino acids. V lost 3 bases to trimming and J lost 4 bases, with 16 bases between them. Germline V gene data show CDR1 as KGHSH and CDR2 as LQKENI. Remarks on this clone: The antigen remains unidentified.

The material sequenced was PBMCs. This TCR came from a female donor in good health and CMV-seronegative. The chain is built from TRBV18 and TRBJ1-5; TRBD1 is a possible D gene (6 bases). The CDR3 coding sequence is TGTGCCAGCTCACCTGCGGGGGCGCGGGAAAATCAGCCCCAGCATTTT. Its protein is CASSPAGARENQPQHF.